This T cell receptor beta chain was recorded in a study of blood T cell repertoires in COVID-19. Overall study: PBMCs, B-cell-depleted T cells, or T cells were the source of the cDNA or gDNA that made up the material.

Germline assignment: CDR1 LGHDT and CDR2 YNNKEL (reference sequence). This CDR3 region has 15 residues. V gave up 1 base and J gave up 4 bases; unmatched junction bases: 7. Repertoires were generated with immunoSEQ multiplex PCR, while TCRdb's copy carries only in-frame clones and drops some. The repertoire includes around 180,000 clones, under 90% of them detected once, and roughly 12% sits in the top ten. Participant-given clinical history determined each cohort assignment. Two negative PCRs, clearance, or symptom resolution had been documented for recovered Cohort 3 donors. The sample consisted of PBMCs or T cells enriched from blood (not recorded which). This clonotype was sampled from a man aged 50-59 years who had recovered from COVID-19. This chain connects TRBV3-1 (or the pseudogene TRBV3-2) to TRBJ2-7; 7 bases map to TRBD1. As DNA, the CDR3 is TGTGCCAGCAGCCAAGGGCGGACAGGACCATACGAGCAGTACTTC. It specifies CASSQGRTGPYEQYF.